This TCR beta chain was captured by sequencing in a study of post-analysis software for immune sequencing data. For the study at large: The cohort encompassed relapsing-remitting, secondary progressive and progressive-relapsing multiple sclerosis disease courses. Study outcomes and limitations: Roughly 5 TRBV segments, TRBV5-6, TRBV5-1 and TRBV20-1 among them, were found more frequent in patients than controls.

Sequencing libraries made from TCR beta cDNA carried unique molecular identifiers. TCRdb reanalysed the PCR reads using MiXCR and keeps one entry per CDR3 protein. This table holds about 200,000 distinct CDR3 sequences, approximately 28% found once. As for this clonotype: Its antigen is still unknown.

The CDR3 covers 17 residues. Germline CDR1 SGHRS, CDR2 YFSETQ. V was pared by 0 bases and J by 15 bases, with 28 bases between. The sample taken for sequencing was blood. This chain joins TRBV5-1 and TRBJ2-1, with D perhaps TRBD1 or TRBD2 (5 bases each). This clonotype was obtained from a girl aged 2 to 17 with multiple sclerosis. CDR3 in amino acids: CASSLAPQGTAANRVFF. DNA for the CDR3: TGCGCCAGCAGCTTGGCCCCGCAAGGGACCGCCGCGAACCGGGTGTTCTTC.